This entry lists 9 T cell receptor beta chains sequenced from one sample in a study of human T cells and chemical hapten exposure. MiXCR, run by TCRdb on the RACE reads, gives a single entry per CDR3 protein. Of 300,000 to 450,000 distinct CDR3 sequences listed, less than 6.5% are singletons. The time point here: pre-sensitization, week 0. Treatment meaning: therapeutic diphenylcyclopropenone sensitization with weekly scalp DPC. The specimen was whole blood, collected in connection with sensitization to the hapten diphenylcyclopropenone (DPC). These TCRs come from a woman aged 50 to 65 with alopecia areata. Some clones in this sample may be carry-over from other donors' samples.

This clonotype has a handful of counts. This sequence joins TRBV20-1 and TRBJ1-1; possibly TRBD1 for D (5 bases). CDR3 length equals 14 residues. V lost 1 base and J 4 bases, leaving 13 bases between the germline ends. Germline V lookup: CDR1 DFQATT, CDR2 SNEGSKA (reference sequence). In DNA, the CDR3 is TGCAGTGCTAGAGGGGACTCGTCCGCCACTGAAGCTTTCTTT. Translated: CSARGDSSATEAFF.

This clonotype was recorded a few times. This chain uses TRBV4-2 with TRBJ1-4, with D perhaps TRBD1 (5 bases). The V gene lost 2 bases and the J gene lost 5 bases, with 18 bases spanning the gap. This CDR3 is 17 amino acids long. Germline lookup yields CDR1 LGHNA and CDR2 YNFKEQ. CDR3 sequence reads: CASSQKGPPRVNEKLFF. As DNA, the CDR3 is TGTGCCAGCAGCCAAAAAGGCCCCCCCAGGGTAAATGAAAAACTGTTTTTT.

A few counts support this clonotype. The chain has TRBV2 and TRBJ2-7; D gene unclear. Trimming pared 9 bases from V and 6 bases from J, leaving 9 bases between. Germline CDR1 SNHLY, CDR2 FYNNEI. The CDR3 is made up of 10 amino acids. CDR3 residues: CASGKGEQYF. The CDR3 coding sequence is TGTGCCAGTGGTAAGGGCGAGCAGTACTTC.

This clonotype was counted ten times or more. The rearrangement links TRBV12-3 or TRBV12-4 to TRBJ2-1; a weak D match, TRBD1 (5 bases). The germline V and J ends were trimmed by 6 bases and 1 base, with 19 bases remaining between them. There are 17 residues in the CDR3. CDR3 DNA sequence: TGTGCCAGCAGCCCCGCCCGGCAGGGAATATCCTACAATGAGCAGTTCTTC. Translating it yields CASSPARQGISYNEQFF.

This clonotype was seen only a few times. The chain has TRBV12-3 or TRBV12-4 and TRBJ2-3; no clear D. CDR3 size: 14 residues. Trimming removed 1 base at V and 2 bases at J, with 7 bases between. In DNA form, the CDR3 reads TGTGCCAGCAGTTTAGGACATAACACAGATACGCAGTATTTT. Translated: CASSLGHNTDTQYF.

This clonotype came up many times. The gene calls are TRBV21-1 and TRBJ1-5; the tabulated D call, TRBD1, remains unverified against the DNA. TRBV21-1 corresponds to a pseudogene. This CDR3 region has 16 residues. The CDR3 coding sequence is TGTGCCAGCAGCAAAGCGACGCAGGGGTGCAATCAGCCCCAGCATTTT. This translates into CASSKATQGCNQPQHF.

This clonotype has just a few counts. The genes are TRBV20-1 and TRBJ2-2, with a weak D call TRBD1 (5 bases). Trimming stripped 6 bases from V and 4 bases from J, with 18 bases between. In germline, CDR1 is DFQATT, CDR2 SNEGSKA (reference sequence). CDR3 size: 15 residues. The CDR3: CSASEGDPRTGELFF. The CDR3 DNA sequence: TGCAGTGCGTCGGAAGGGGATCCACGCACCGGGGAGCTGTTTTTT.

This clonotype was seen a handful of times. The chain recombines TRBV20-1 with TRBJ2-3; the D is unclear. The CDR3 has 16 residues. Germline V gives CDR1 DFQATT, CDR2 SNEGSKA (reference sequence). With 3 bases removed from V and 0 bases from J, the gap between germline ends came to 16 bases. CDR3 sequence (DNA): TGCAGTGCTAGTCCTGGACCTCGTTCTAGCACAGATACGCAGTATTTT. It specifies CSASPGPRSSTDTQYF.

Many counts were recorded for this clonotype. The V and J genes are TRBV6-6 and TRBJ2-2; 14 bases map to TRBD2. CDR3 length: 16 residues. The V segment lost 6 bases and the J segment 5 bases; nucleotides outside the gene matches: 5. Germline CDR1 and CDR2: MNHNY and SVGAGI (reference sequence). The CDR3 DNA reads as TGTGCCAGCAGCCGACGACTAGCGGGGGGGACCGGGGAGCTGTTTTTT. Residues: CASSRRLAGGTGELFF.